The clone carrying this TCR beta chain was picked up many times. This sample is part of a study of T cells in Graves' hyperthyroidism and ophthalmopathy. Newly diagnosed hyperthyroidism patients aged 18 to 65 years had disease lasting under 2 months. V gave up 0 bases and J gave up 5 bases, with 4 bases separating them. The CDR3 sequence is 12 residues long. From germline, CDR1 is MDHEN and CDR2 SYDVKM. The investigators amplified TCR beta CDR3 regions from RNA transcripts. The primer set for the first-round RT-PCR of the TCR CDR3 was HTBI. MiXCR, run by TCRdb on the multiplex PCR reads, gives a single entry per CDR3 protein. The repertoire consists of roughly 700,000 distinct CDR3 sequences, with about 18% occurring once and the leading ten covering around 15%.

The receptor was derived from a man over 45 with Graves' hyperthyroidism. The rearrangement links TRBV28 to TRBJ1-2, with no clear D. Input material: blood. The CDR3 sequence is CASSLWAYGYTF. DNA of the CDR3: TGTGCCAGCAGTTTATGGGCGTATGGCTACACCTTC.